This T cell receptor beta chain was captured by sequencing in a study of T-cell memory formation after mild COVID-19. Germline lookup yields CDR1 SGHTA and CDR2 FQGNSA. The CDR3 is 19 residues long. V dropped 4 bases and J dropped 5; count of bases not matched to a gene: 20. One entry per CDR3 protein results from TCRdb running MiXCR on the 5' RACE reads. The sample consists of a few hundred thousand distinct CDR3 sequences, approximately 15% of them appearing once. This clonotype was counted many times. The chain combines TRBV7-2 with TRBJ2-5; 9 positions match TRBD2. The sample taken for sequencing was PBMCs or a T cell subset sorted from them (not recorded which). The clonotype comes from a man aged 18 to 29 who had mild COVID-19 (a few samples of this study predate the infection). Cell type and time point are not known. Here the CDR3 reads CASSSSLGRRGGRGETQYF. CDR3 DNA: TGTGCCAGCAGCTCTAGCCTGGGGCGGCGGGGGGGCCGCGGGGAGACCCAGTACTTC. Variable domain in full (rest from reference TRBV7-2 and TRBJ2-5): GAGVSQSPSNKVTEKGKDVELRCDPISGHTALYWYRQSLGQGLEFLIYFQGNSAPDKSGLPSDRFSAERTGGSVSTLTIQRTQQEDSAVYLCASSSSLGRRGGRGETQYFGPGTRLLVL.